The 30 T cell receptor beta chains below were found in one sample sequenced in a study of blood T cell repertoires in COVID-19. TCRdb's copy holds only in-frame clones and misses some; the assay was immunoSEQ multiplex PCR. The table lists over 100,000 clones, 82% of them singletons. Source material: peripheral blood. The source of these receptors is a man in his 60s with acute or convalescent COVID-19.

The chain has TRBV23-1 and TRBJ1-6; D gene uncertain. TRBV23-1 is treated as an ORF (open reading frame) with a function not yet certain. The CDR3 spans 20 residues. V dropped 2 bases and J dropped 2 bases, with 22 bases sitting between them. In DNA, the CDR3 is TGCGCCAGCAGTCAAACCAGATTACTATCACGGTGGACCTATAATTCACCCCTCCACTTT. Residues: CASSQTRLLSRWTYNSPLHF.

V is TRBV2 and J is TRBJ2-1; 9 bases are shared with TRBD1. Germline-derived CDR1 and CDR2 are SNHLY and FYNNEI. The J segment lost 7 bases and the V segment lost 2 bases, leaving 3 bases of the junction unmatched. The CDR3 totals 14 residues. The CDR3 DNA follows: TGTGCCAGCAGTGAAACAGGGGGCGCGAATGAGCAGTTCTTC. Its translation is CASSETGGANEQFF.

The V and J genes are TRBV6-5 and TRBJ1-1, with 8 bases aligning to TRBD1. Looked up from germline, CDR1 is MNHEY and CDR2 is SVGAGI. V dropped 5 bases and J dropped 4; count of bases not matched to a gene: 6. The CDR3 length is 14 residues. The CDR3 nucleotides are TGTGCCAGCAGTAGCCGGACAGGGACCACTGAAGCTTTCTTT. This codes for CASSSRTGTTEAFF.

The genes are TRBV3-1 (or the pseudogene TRBV3-2) and TRBJ1-5; D unclear. The CDR3 sequence is 14 residues long. Trimming pared 4 bases from V and 1 base from J, leaving 8 bases between. CDR1 LGHDT and CDR2 YNNKEL come from the germline V gene (reference sequence). Here the CDR3 reads CASSPQSSNQPQHF. CDR3 nucleotides: TGTGCCAGCAGCCCACAGAGCAGCAATCAGCCCCAGCATTTT.

The CDR3 DNA follows: TGTGCCAGCAGCTACGGACAGGCCCTGGGGAAACTGTTTTTT. It is translated as CASSYGQALGKLFF. The chain combines TRBV3-1 (or the pseudogene TRBV3-2) with TRBJ1-4, with 7 nucleotides matching TRBD1. V gave up 5 bases and J gave up 11 bases; unmatched junction bases: 11. Germline V gene lookup returns CDR1 LGHDT and CDR2 YNNKEL (reference sequence). The CDR3 spans 14 residues.

This clone has just a few counts. The chain carries TRBV7-9 and TRBJ1-2, with 7 bases that match TRBD1. The CDR3 has 14 residues. With V trimmed by 4 bases and J by 8 bases, 10 bases remained unmatched. CDR1 and CDR2 from the germline V gene are SEHNR and FQNEAQ (reference sequence). The CDR3 region has the DNA TGTGCCAGCAGCTCAAACGACAGGGCTGGAGGCTACACCTTC. Protein: CASSSNDRAGGYTF.

This clone was seen once. CDR3 in DNA: TGTGCCTGCACAGGAACGTATAACACCGGGGAGCTGTTTTTT. This translates into CACTGTYNTGELFF. The rearrangement joins TRBV19 to TRBJ2-2; possibly TRBD1 for D (5 bases). V shed 11 bases and J shed 2 bases, with 15 bases lying between them. The CDR3 length is 14 residues. From germline, CDR1 is LNHDA and CDR2 SQIVND (reference sequence).

V and J are TRBV11-2 and TRBJ1-1, with 7 bases identical to TRBD1. The CDR3 totals 13 residues. The V segment lost 8 bases and the J segment 2 bases; nucleotides outside the gene matches: 5. Germline V gene lookup returns CDR1 SGHAT and CDR2 FQNNGV. For the CDR3, the DNA is TGTGCCAGCCAGACAGGGCCCAACACTGAAGCTTTCTTT. Protein: CASQTGPNTEAFF.

The chain links TRBV23-1 to TRBJ2-1, with D possibly being TRBD2 (5 bases). TRBV23-1 is treated as an ORF (open reading frame) with a function not yet certain. Trimming took off 6 bases at V and 10 bases at J, with 13 bases between the two ends. The CDR3 consists of 12 residues. The DNA of the CDR3 is TGCGCCAGCAGCCCCCCACGAGGGGAGCAGTTCTTC. This translates into CASSPPRGEQFF.

This clone was found a few times. This sequence joins TRBV7-2 and TRBJ2-1; 13 nucleotides align to TRBD2. V was pared by 4 bases and J by 14 bases, with 11 bases of the junction left unmatched. Germline V gene lookup returns CDR1 SGHTA and CDR2 FQGNSA. The CDR3 is made up of 15 amino acids. CDR3 sequence reads: CASSSSTTSGRAKFF. The CDR3 nucleotides are TGTGCCAGCAGCTCGTCAACAACTAGCGGGAGGGCCAAGTTCTTC.

The chain links TRBV19 to TRBJ2-1, with unresolved D. Trimming took 3 bases from V and 0 from J, leaving 9 bases between them. This CDR3 is built from 15 residues. From germline, CDR1 is LNHDA and CDR2 SQIVND (reference sequence). The CDR3 reads CASSILMSSYNEQFF. The DNA for the CDR3 is TGTGCCAGTAGTATCCTCATGAGCTCCTACAATGAGCAGTTCTTC.

This sequence joins TRBV6-5 and TRBJ1-2; the D is unclear. The germline CDR1 and CDR2 sequences are MNHEY and SVGAGI. CDR3 size: 14 residues. Trimming left V 5 bases short and J 3 bases short, with 13 bases between. The CDR3 coding sequence is TGTGCCAGCAGTATTGGAGGAGGACACTATGGCTACACCTTC. Amino acids: CASSIGGGHYGYTF.

This clone has only one observation. The chain's CDR3 is CAWSLPGQGVYEQYF. The DNA for the CDR3 is TGTGCCTGGAGTCTTCCGGGACAGGGGGTCTACGAGCAGTACTTC. The genes are TRBV30 and TRBJ2-7; 11 nucleotides agree with TRBD1. V lost 2 bases to trimming and J lost 3 bases; unmatched junction nucleotides: 6. CDR1 and CDR2 from the germline V gene are GTSNPN and SVGIG (reference sequence). The CDR3 sequence is 15 residues long.

V gene TRBV11-2 combines with J gene TRBJ1-1; D gene uncertain. V was cut by 2 bases and J by 0 bases, with 4 bases left in between. This CDR3 spans 13 amino acids. The germline gives CDR1 SGHAT, CDR2 FQNNGV. CDR3 coding DNA: TGTGCCAGCAGCTTACAGGTGAACACTGAAGCTTTCTTT. Translation gives CASSLQVNTEAFF.

This clone has only a few counts. This chain joins TRBV11-3 and TRBJ2-1, with TRBD2 identical over 9 bases. Germline values: CDR1 SGHNT, CDR2 YENEEA. The trim removed 3 bases at V and 4 bases at J, leaving 4 bases unmatched. The CDR3 extends over 15 amino acids. CDR3 DNA: TGTGCCAGCAGCTTTAGCGGGAGTAGATACAATGAGCAGTTCTTC. Its protein product is CASSFSGSRYNEQFF.

The rearrangement uses TRBV11-2 and TRBJ2-3; 10 bases fit TRBD2. This CDR3 is built from 16 residues. After removal of 3 bases from V and 3 bases from J, the junction contained 6 bases not matched to a gene. From germline, CDR1 is SGHAT and CDR2 FQNNGV. CDR3 sequence: CASSFTSGAVTDTQYF. As DNA, the CDR3 is TGTGCCAGCAGCTTCACTAGCGGGGCGGTGACAGATACGCAGTATTTT.

The chain employs TRBV6-2 or TRBV6-3 and TRBJ2-3; 7 positions match TRBD2. The CDR3 is 14 residues long. Trimming took 2 bases from V and 1 from J; bases not matched to a gene: 0. CDR1 is MNHEY and CDR2 is SVGEGT in the germline V gene. The DNA for the CDR3 is TGTGCCAGCAGTTACACTAGCGGCACAGATACGCAGTATTTT. Translation gives CASSYTSGTDTQYF.

Here the CDR3 DNA reads TGTGCCTGGAGTGTGACAGGGGGGTCACCCCTCCACTTT. Amino acids: CAWSVTGGSPLHF. V and J are TRBV30 and TRBJ1-6; TRBD1 matches 9 bases. Germline trimming cut 0 bases from V and 10 bases from J; bases unmatched to any gene: 1. CDR1 is GTSNPN and CDR2 is SVGIG in the germline V gene (reference sequence). This CDR3 is built from 13 residues.

V usage is TRBV27 and J usage is TRBJ1-1; TRBD1 is a possible D gene (6 bases). V was cut by 1 base and J by 5 bases, with 11 bases left in between. In germline, CDR1 is MNHEY, CDR2 SMNVEV (reference sequence). This CDR3 is built from 14 residues. The CDR3 loop is CASSLLARGTEAFF. The CDR3 DNA follows: TGTGCCAGCAGTTTATTGGCCAGGGGTACTGAAGCTTTCTTT.

With regard to this clone: Germline is not matched at one junction end, which may reflect a read error. The J gene is TRBJ2-3, the V gene TRBV7-7, with D perhaps TRBD2 (5 bases). This CDR3 has 15 amino acids. The germline CDR1 and CDR2 sequences are SSHAT and FNYEAQ (reference sequence). The CDR3 here is CASSPIGLSGDTQYF. CDR3 DNA sequence: TGTGCTAGCAGCCCCATTGGACTTTCTGGAGATACGCAGTATTTT.

This clone occurred once. The rearrangement links TRBV24-1 to TRBJ2-7, with a weak D call TRBD1 (6 bases). This CDR3 comprises 14 residues. V was clipped by 2 bases and J by 4 bases, with 11 bases between them. Germline V lookup: CDR1 KGHDR, CDR2 SFDVKD. The CDR3 loop is CATSDSDRPYEQYF. In nucleotides, the CDR3 is TGTGCCACCAGTGATTCTGACAGGCCTTACGAGCAGTACTTC.

This sequence joins TRBV6-2 or TRBV6-3 and TRBJ1-2; D perhaps matches TRBD1 (5 bases). Per germline, CDR1 MNHEY and CDR2 SVGEGT. CDR3 size: 14 residues. Trimming left V 1 base short and J 0 bases short, with 6 bases between. The CDR3 region is CASSYLGANYGYTF. For the CDR3, the DNA is TGTGCCAGCAGTTACTTAGGGGCTAACTATGGCTACACCTTC.

The chain couples TRBV3-1 (or the pseudogene TRBV3-2) to TRBJ2-3, with 10 bases aligning to TRBD2. V dropped 7 bases and J dropped 4; count of bases not matched to a gene: 8. CDR1 LGHDT and CDR2 YNNKEL come from the germline V gene (reference sequence). The CDR3 length is 15 residues. CDR3 DNA sequence: TGTGCCAGCATCAGCAGCGGGGGGGGATCAGATACGCAGTATTTT. Translating gives CASISSGGGSDTQYF.

The chain has TRBV5-5 and TRBJ1-2, with D maybe TRBD1 (6 bases). There are 16 residues in the CDR3. Germline V lookup: CDR1 SGHKS, CDR2 YYEKEE (reference sequence). Trimming cost V 4 bases and J 0 bases, with 16 bases left between them. The CDR3 DNA follows: TGTGCCAGCAGCCCCTTTTACAGGGCCGCTAACTATGGCTACACCTTC. This codes for CASSPFYRAANYGYTF.

The V gene is TRBV29-1, the J gene TRBJ2-1; D is ambiguous. CDR1 and CDR2 (germline): SQVTM, ANQGSEA. Trimming removed 5 bases from V and 3 bases from J, with 11 bases in between. CDR3 length equals 13 residues. The CDR3: CSVRDDNYNEQFF. CDR3 coding DNA: TGCAGCGTTAGAGACGACAACTACAATGAGCAGTTCTTC.

The V call is TRBV7-9, the J call TRBJ2-3; TRBD1 matches at 8 bases. Germline loops: CDR1 SEHNR, CDR2 FQNEAQ (reference sequence). The CDR3 has 15 residues. Unmatched junction bases numbered 5, after V lost 2 bases and J lost 4 bases. The CDR3 bases are TGTGCCAGCAGCTTAAGCAGGGGGCCACCAGATACGCAGTATTTT. It specifies CASSLSRGPPDTQYF.

CDR3 sequence reads: CASSQDPGTASSTDTQYF. DNA for the CDR3: TGCGCCAGCAGCCAAGATCCAGGGACAGCCTCTAGCACAGATACGCAGTATTTT. V and J are TRBV4-3 and TRBJ2-3; 7 bases agree with TRBD1. Germline trimming cut 0 bases from V and 0 bases from J; bases unmatched to any gene: 9. The CDR3 totals 18 residues. Germline-derived CDR1 and CDR2 are LGHNA and YSLEER.

The genes are TRBV29-1 and TRBJ1-2, with D tentatively TRBD1 (6 bases). The V and J ends lost 8 bases and 8 bases respectively, with 18 bases between them. The CDR3 is made up of 12 amino acids. The germline V gene encodes CDR1 SQVTM and CDR2 ANQGSEA. CDR3 in amino acids: CSSGDGFAGYTF. CDR3 nucleotides: TGCAGCTCAGGGGATGGGTTCGCAGGCTACACCTTC. Using reference TRBV29-1 and TRBJ1-2 for the parts outside the CDR3, the full variable domain is SAVISQKPSRDICQRGTSLTIQCQVDSQVTMMFWYRQQPGQSLTLIATANQGSEATYESGFVIDKFPISRPNLTFSTLTVSNMSPEDSSIYLCSSGDGFAGYTFGSGTRLTVV.

The chain couples TRBV3-1 (or the pseudogene TRBV3-2) to TRBJ1-5, with 9 bases matching TRBD1. The CDR3 loop spans 14 amino acids. The V and J ends lost 6 bases and 6 bases, in that order; junction bases with no gene match: 6. Per the germline V gene, CDR1 is LGHDT and CDR2 is YNNKEL (reference sequence). The CDR3 nucleotides read TGTGCCAGCAGTCTCGGGACAGGGACTCAGCCCCAGCATTTT. Translated, it gives CASSLGTGTQPQHF.

The chain couples TRBV2 to TRBJ1-5; possibly TRBD1 for D (6 bases). The germline gives CDR1 SNHLY, CDR2 FYNNEI. The CDR3 is 14 amino acids. The V and J ends lost 5 bases and 0 bases respectively, with 8 bases between them. CDR3: CASSRQVSNQPQHF. The DNA of the CDR3 is TGTGCCAGCAGTAGACAGGTTAGCAATCAGCCCCAGCATTTT.